This T cell receptor beta chain was documented in a study of T-cell memory formation after mild COVID-19. TCRdb re-analysed the 5' RACE reads in MiXCR, keeping a single row per CDR3 protein. The sample shows 40,000 to 60,000 distinct CDR3 sequences, 7.3% of them seen only once. The germline V gene encodes CDR1 LGHNA and CDR2 YSLEER. The CDR3 is 18 amino acids. Trimming at V came to 1 base and at J to 4 bases, leaving 9 bases not matched to a gene. This clonotype came up a few times. Its target is not known. Study outcomes and limitations: Day 15 to 85 contractors were CD4/CD8 balanced; later expanders leaned CD4+.

V is TRBV4-3 and J is TRBJ2-1; 11 bases fit TRBD2. The source is a man between 18 and 35 years old who had mild COVID-19 (a few samples of this study predate the infection). Cell type and time point are not known. Specimen: PBMCs or a T cell subset sorted from them (not recorded which). The CDR3 nucleotides are TGCGCCAGCAGCCAAGGGTCCATCCTAGCGGGGGGTTACAATGAGCAGTTCTTC. Its translation: CASSQGSILAGGYNEQFF.